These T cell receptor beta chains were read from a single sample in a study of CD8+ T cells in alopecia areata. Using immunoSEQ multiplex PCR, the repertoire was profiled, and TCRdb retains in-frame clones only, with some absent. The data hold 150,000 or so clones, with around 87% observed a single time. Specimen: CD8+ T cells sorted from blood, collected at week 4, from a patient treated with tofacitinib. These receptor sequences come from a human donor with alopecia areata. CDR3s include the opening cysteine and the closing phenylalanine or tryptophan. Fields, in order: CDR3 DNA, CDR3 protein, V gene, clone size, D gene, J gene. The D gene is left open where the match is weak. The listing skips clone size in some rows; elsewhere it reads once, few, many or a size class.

TGTGCCAGCAGCTTAGCGGTGTTCGGCGGGGAGCTGTTTTTT,CASSLAVFGGELFF,TRBV7-9,.,.,TRBJ2-2
TGTGCCAGCGGGACAGGGGGCGGTCTTTCCTACGAGCAGTACTTC,CASGTGGGLSYEQYF,TRBV13,.,TRBD1,TRBJ2-7
TGCAGCGTTAACGACGGGGACTATGGCTACACCTTC,CSVNDGDYGYTF,TRBV29-1,.,.,TRBJ1-2
TGTGCCAGCAGCCAAGTAACTAGCGGGGGGTGGCGCACAGATACGCAGTATTTT,CASSQVTSGGWRTDTQYF,TRBV14,once,TRBD2,TRBJ2-3
TGTGCCAGCAGTTTACAGGCGAACACCGGGGAGCTGTTTTTT,CASSLQANTGELFF,TRBV28,.,.,TRBJ2-2
TGCAGCGGCTTGGGGCTAGCGGGAGCTGAGCAGTTCTTC,CSGLGLAGAEQFF,TRBV29-1,.,TRBD2,TRBJ2-1
TGTGCCAGCAGGCCCCTACTAGCGAGCTCCTACGAGCAGTACTTC,CASRPLLASSYEQYF,TRBV25-1,.,TRBD2,TRBJ2-7
TGTGCCTGGGGACTAGCGGGAGGGCCAGAAGATACGCAGTATTTT,CAWGLAGGPEDTQYF,TRBV30,.,TRBD2,TRBJ2-3
TGTGCCAGCAGCTCGCCCGGACAGGGCTACGAGCAGTACTTC,CASSSPGQGYEQYF,TRBV7-9,.,TRBD1,TRBJ2-7
TGTGCCAGCAGCCTAGGATCATCCTACGAGCAGTACTTC,CASSLGSSYEQYF,TRBV5-6,.,.,TRBJ2-7
TGCGCCAGCAGCTCGACTAGCGGGGGGTACAATGAGCAGTTCTTC,CASSSTSGGYNEQFF,TRBV5-1,.,TRBD2,TRBJ2-1
TGCAGCGAGAAGGACGGGATAAGCACAGATACGCAGTATTTT,CSEKDGISTDTQYF,TRBV29-1,.,.,TRBJ2-3
TGCAGCGCCCTGGAGGGGGAGCTGTTTTTT,CSALEGELFF,TRBV29-1,few,.,TRBJ2-2
TGCGCCAGCAGCTGGACTAGCGGGGAACACACTTACTACGAGCAGTACTTC,CASSWTSGEHTYYEQYF,TRBV5-1,.,TRBD2,TRBJ2-7
TGCGCCAGCAGCCCCGGGACAGGGATATACACAGATACGCAGTATTTT,CASSPGTGIYTDTQYF,TRBV5-1,.,TRBD1,TRBJ2-3
TGCAGCGTTGAAGATCGGGACAGGGTAGCCGGGGAGCTGTTTTTT,CSVEDRDRVAGELFF,TRBV29-1,.,TRBD1,TRBJ2-2
TGCAGCGTGATTGGGACAGGGGGCCAGTTCTATGGCTACACCTTC,CSVIGTGGQFYGYTF,TRBV29-1,few,TRBD1,TRBJ1-2
TGCAGCGTTGAATCGGGACTCCCAGGACAGGGTGCGTCCTACGAGCAGTACTTC,CSVESGLPGQGASYEQYF,TRBV29-1,.,TRBD1,TRBJ2-7
TGTGCCAGCAGCCAAACAAACTACGAGCAGTACTTC,CASSQTNYEQYF,TRBV11-1,.,.,TRBJ2-7
TGCAGCGTTGGGCCAGGGGTCTACAATGAGCAGTTCTTC,CSVGPGVYNEQFF,TRBV29-1,.,.,TRBJ2-1
TGCGCCAGCTTACTCACGGACGAATCCACCAAAAACATTCAGTACTTC,CASLLTDESTKNIQYF,TRBV10-2,.,.,TRBJ2-4
TGTGCCAGCAGCGTACAGGGGGCTGAAGAGACCCAGTACTTC,CASSVQGAEETQYF,TRBV9,.,TRBD1,TRBJ2-5
TGTGCCAGCAGCCCGACTACAGGGTTGGGATACGAGCAGTACTTC,CASSPTTGLGYEQYF,TRBV7-8,.,.,TRBJ2-7
TGTGCCAGCAGCTTAGTCGGGTCTGTCGATGGCTACACCTTC,CASSLVGSVDGYTF,TRBV7-9,once,.,TRBJ1-2
TGTGCCAGCAGCTTGCCAGGCAACTACGAGCAGTACTTC,CASSLPGNYEQYF,TRBV5-4,.,.,TRBJ2-7
TGTGCCAGCAGCTTAGAGGGTAGCGGGAGCCCCGGAGAGACCCAGTACTTC,CASSLEGSGSPGETQYF,TRBV7-6,.,TRBD2,TRBJ2-5
TGTGCCAGCAGCTCGAATACTGAAGCTTTCTTT,CASSSNTEAFF,TRBV7-2,.,.,TRBJ1-1
TGCAGCGTATGCCGGGACAGGAGCCCATACGAGCAGTACTTC,CSVCRDRSPYEQYF,TRBV29-1,.,TRBD1,TRBJ2-7
TGTGCCAGCAGCCTCCAGACAGGGGGTTACGAGCAGTACTTC,CASSLQTGGYEQYF,TRBV13,.,TRBD1,TRBJ2-7
TGTGCCAGCAGCTCCCCATGGGAAGGAACTGAAGCTTTCTTT,CASSSPWEGTEAFF,TRBV5-4,.,.,TRBJ1-1
TGTGCCAGCAGTTTGCAGTCGACCGGGGAGCTGTTTTTT,CASSLQSTGELFF,TRBV27,.,.,TRBJ2-2
TGTGCCAGCAGCCAAGCGGGGGTCTACAATGAGCAGTTCTTC,CASSQAGVYNEQFF,TRBV14,few,.,TRBJ2-1
TGTGCCAGCAGTACCGGACAGGACACTCATCATTTT,CASSTGQDTHHF,TRBV2,.,TRBD1,TRBJ1-5
TGTGCCAGCAGTTTTAATCAAGAGTCAGGGGGCAACTATGGCTACACCTTC,CASSFNQESGGNYGYTF,TRBV27,.,TRBD1,TRBJ1-2
TGTGCCAGCAGTACCGGGTCCGGTCAGCCCCAGCATTTT,CASSTGSGQPQHF,TRBV6-5,few,.,TRBJ1-5
TGCGCCAGCAGCTATAACAGGGGGCGCGGGGAAGACGAGCAGTACTTC,CASSYNRGRGEDEQYF,TRBV5-1,.,TRBD1,TRBJ2-7
TGCGCCAGCAGCTTGGGCGTAGCGGGAGAAATCGGGGAGCTGTTTTTT,CASSLGVAGEIGELFF,TRBV5-1,.,TRBD2,TRBJ2-2
TGCGCCAGCAGTCCCGACGCCGGGACGTATAACTATGGCTACACCTTC,CASSPDAGTYNYGYTF,TRBV4-1,.,.,TRBJ1-2
TGCGCCAGCAGCTTGGCGGCGAGCCCGGATACGCAGTATTTT,CASSLAASPDTQYF,TRBV5-1,few,.,TRBJ2-3
TGTGCCAGCAGTGAGAGCCCAGACAATGAGCAGTTCTTC,CASSESPDNEQFF,TRBV2,.,.,TRBJ2-1
TGTGCCAGCAGTCCGCAGGGGGGCGAGCAGTACTTC,CASSPQGGEQYF,TRBV27,few,.,TRBJ2-7
TGCGCCAGCAGCCAACTCGGCCCGTCTTACGAGCAGTACTTC,CASSQLGPSYEQYF,TRBV4-1,.,.,TRBJ2-7